This paragraph reports one T cell receptor (beta chain). Its antigen is unknown. At one boundary the junction diverges from the germline segment, which might be a read error. Donors were a few dozen systemically healthy Caucasian individuals from Russia aged about 6 to 100 years. Each donor gave about 9.7 milliliters of peripheral blood, drawn into EDTA-treated Vacutainer tubes. PBMCs were isolated by Ficoll-Paque density-gradient centrifugation, with at least 6 million obtained per sample. Trizol reagent was used to extract total RNA from the PBMCs, yielding at least 5.5 micrograms per sample. For every donor, an aliquot of PBMCs went through flow cytometry to measure the percentages of naive CD45RAhigh/CD27high T cells. The data derive from a study of blood T cells in healthy people across ages (dated by TCRdb to about 2015). Regarding the study in general: Template switching captured roughly one uniquely barcoded TCR beta cDNA molecule per two T cells in model experiments. Two additional independent replicas of 1 million unique cDNA reads from the same blood draw were analyzed for two donors (one aged 18 to 30 and one aged 80 or older). The donors were split into four age groups: young (average approximately 16 years), middle-aged (roughly 42), aged (more than 55) and long-lived (over 75). Donors of different ages were randomly distributed across sequencing lanes to avoid experimental bias. Using deep sequencing normalized with unique cDNA molecular identifiers, the study measured how TCR beta repertoire diversity changes with age. The research as a whole found: Conclusive comparison of naive and antigen-experienced compartments was prevented by the profiling of bulk unsorted PBMCs. Estimates of total diversity from one million sequenced T cells were regarded as lower bounds and underestimates. As age increased, observed TCR beta diversity per million T cells dropped in a roughly linear way, and a significant reduction was already evident by age around 41. Because the CMV infection status of the donors was unknown, age-related changes in expanded clonotypes may potentially have been confounded. A strong correlation was found between observed TCR beta diversity and the percentage of naive T cells measured by flow cytometry. Compared with the aged group, the long-lived group had more naive CD4+ T cells, fewer expanded clones and increased TCR diversity, suggesting age selection.

To prepare the library, 5' RACE was applied. TCRdb names Illumina HiSeq 2500 as the instrument used. A second about 7 to 12 cycle PCR used a sample-barcoded 5' primer and a J-beta primer mix. A template-switch 5' adaptor carrying 12 random nucleotides introduced a unique molecular identifier onto each TCR beta cDNA molecule. Each sample yielded at least 3 million CDR3-containing paired-end reads. First-strand cDNA was synthesized from all RNA with the Mint cDNA synthesis kit, primed by a TRBC-specific oligonucleotide. All cDNA was treated with uracil-DNA glycosylase and then went through a first 18-cycle PCR with the universal primers M1SS and BC2_uni_R. In the paper's pipeline: Each sample was normalized by randomly selecting 1 million high-quality reads, each carrying a distinct molecular identifier. Instead of being binned into consensus sequences, reads with shared molecular identifiers were discarded. MiTCR, set to a Q25 quality threshold and the strictest error-elimination algorithm, was used for CDR3 identification, clonotype clustering and error correction. A nonparametric unseen species model with Euler transformation was used to estimate a lower bound on total TCR beta diversity. Clones were called with MiXCR by TCRdb after fastp trimmed the public reads at Q25, and only in-frame beta chains were retained. Rows are combined by CDR3 protein, so each entry shows the most common genes and DNA. These V and J calls originate from TCRdb's pipeline instead of the authors' own analysis. This sample has hundreds of thousands of distinct CDR3 sequences in its table, and 58% of those were observed once. The top ten constitute around 20% of the sample.

The CDR3, from cysteine to phenylalanine, totals 11 residues. Just the 33-base CDR3 DNA is kept, in frame starting at base 1. The germline V gene (reference sequence) provides CDR1 GTSNPN and CDR2 SVGIG. This receptor was obtained from a man in his thirties or forties in good health. The chain was built from TRBV30 and TRBJ2-4; 8 of the junction bases match TRBD2. The sample taken for sequencing was blood. The CDR3 region: CAGSREGEQYF. The nucleotide sequence is given as TGTGCCGGGAGTCGGGAGGGAGAGCAGTACTTC.